Each of the 9 T cell receptor beta chains below was sequenced from the same sample in a study of Ad26.COV2.S vaccination and SARS-CoV-2 variants. Treatment here: roughly 19 received Ad26.COV2.S at low or high dose, single or two shots; roughly five received placebo; per-sample allocation not given. After the first vaccine or placebo injection, samples were drawn on day 63. Here immunoSEQ multiplex PCR was the method, and the copy in TCRdb shows in-frame clones only, minus some. The table shows around 300,000 clones, with approximately 87% occurring only once. Sequenced material: peripheral blood, taken in a trial of Ad26.COV2.S vaccine versus placebo. The receptors shown here come from a person aged 18-65 years who received the Ad26.COV2.S COVID-19 vaccine or a placebo.

The chain is built from TRBV6-2 or TRBV6-3 and TRBJ2-1; 7 positions match TRBD2. This CDR3 contains 21 residues. The junction had 17 bases not matched to a gene; V was cut back by 0 bases and J by 0 bases. Per germline, CDR1 MNHEY and CDR2 SVGEGT. The CDR3 bases are TGTGCCAGCAGTTACTCGATTTTCTTGTCGGGAGGAACCAGCTCCTACAATGAGCAGTTCTTC. It encodes CASSYSIFLSGGTSSYNEQFF.

This clone was recorded once. J is TRBJ1-1 and V is TRBV18, with D possibly matching TRBD1 (5 bases). V lost 2 bases and J 8 bases, leaving 15 bases between the germline ends. The CDR3 length is 14 residues. From germline, CDR1 is KGHSH and CDR2 LQKENI. This CDR3 reads CASSPSGQRGEAFF. The CDR3 nucleotides are TGTGCCAGCTCACCATCGGGGCAACGGGGAGAAGCTTTCTTT. The full variable domain, completed using reference TRBV18 and TRBJ1-1, is NAGVMQNPRHLVRRRGQEARLRCSPMKGHSHVYWYRQLPEEGLKFMVYLQKENIIDESGMPKERFSAEFPKEGPSILRIQQVVRGDSAAYFCASSPSGQRGEAFFGQGTRLTVV.

The J gene is TRBJ2-7, the V gene TRBV7-8; no reliable D call. The CDR3 is 12 amino acids. The V end was cut by 5 bases, the J end by 10 bases, with 15 bases between. The V gene's germline CDR1 is SGHVS and CDR2 FQNEAQ. CDR3 region: CASSLQVKSQYF. The CDR3, as DNA: TGTGCCAGCAGCCTGCAGGTGAAGTCACAGTACTTC.

The V and J genes are TRBV5-1 and TRBJ1-2; perhaps TRBD1 as D (6 bases). This CDR3 has 14 residues. CDR1 SGHRS and CDR2 YFSETQ come from the germline V gene. Trimming took off 4 bases at V and 4 bases at J, with 14 bases between the two ends. CDR3 DNA sequence: TGCGCCAGCAGCCTTACGACGGACAGCTATGGCTACACCTTC. The encoded protein is CASSLTTDSYGYTF.

J is TRBJ1-5 and V is TRBV27; D is undetermined. Between the trimmed V and J ends, which lost 4 bases and 0 bases, there was a span of 16 bases. CDR1 and CDR2 from the germline V gene are MNHEY and SMNVEV (reference sequence). The CDR3 has 17 residues. This CDR3 reads CASSSREGPYSNQPQHF. For the CDR3, the DNA is TGTGCCAGCAGTTCCCGAGAGGGCCCATATAGCAATCAGCCCCAGCATTTT.

The chain recombines TRBV19 with TRBJ2-7; 8 bases are shared with TRBD2. Germline V gene lookup returns CDR1 LNHDA and CDR2 SQIVND (reference sequence). CDR3 length: 15 residues. After removal of 6 bases from V and 4 bases from J, the junction contained 11 bases not matched to a gene. In DNA form, the CDR3 reads TGTGCCAGTAGCTCCCCCGGGGGGGCTCGATACGAGCAGTACTTC. This gives the protein CASSSPGGARYEQYF.

The chain joins TRBV9 to TRBJ1-4; tentatively, D is TRBD1 (5 bases). The V gene lost 4 bases and the J gene lost 8 bases, with 15 bases spanning the gap. Germline V gene lookup returns CDR1 SGDLS and CDR2 YYNGEE. This CDR3 has 14 amino acids. The CDR3, as DNA: TGTGCCAGCAGCCCAGCGCGGGGCTGGGAAAAACTGTTTTTT. Protein sequence: CASSPARGWEKLFF.

In regard to this clone: A much larger clone is a single base away; this may be a read error. The final CDR3 position lacks the conserved phenylalanine or tryptophan, pointing to a likely read error. No DNA is shown, since the ends of the CDR3 on it are uncertain; the CDR3 is the one TCRdb lists. J is TRBJ1-1 and V is TRBV5-1. The CDR3 length equals 11 residues, ends included. CDR1 and CDR2 (germline): SGHRS, YFSETQ. CDR3 protein: CANSLDQDGHI.

The chain has TRBV27 and TRBJ1-4; no clear D gene. Trimming stripped 5 bases from V and 0 bases from J, with 10 bases between. The CDR3 consists of 15 residues. CDR1 MNHEY and CDR2 SMNVEV come from the germline V gene (reference sequence). CDR3: CASSPTGTTNEKLFF. In DNA form, the CDR3 reads TGTGCCAGCAGTCCCACGGGGACAACTAATGAAAAACTGTTTTTT.